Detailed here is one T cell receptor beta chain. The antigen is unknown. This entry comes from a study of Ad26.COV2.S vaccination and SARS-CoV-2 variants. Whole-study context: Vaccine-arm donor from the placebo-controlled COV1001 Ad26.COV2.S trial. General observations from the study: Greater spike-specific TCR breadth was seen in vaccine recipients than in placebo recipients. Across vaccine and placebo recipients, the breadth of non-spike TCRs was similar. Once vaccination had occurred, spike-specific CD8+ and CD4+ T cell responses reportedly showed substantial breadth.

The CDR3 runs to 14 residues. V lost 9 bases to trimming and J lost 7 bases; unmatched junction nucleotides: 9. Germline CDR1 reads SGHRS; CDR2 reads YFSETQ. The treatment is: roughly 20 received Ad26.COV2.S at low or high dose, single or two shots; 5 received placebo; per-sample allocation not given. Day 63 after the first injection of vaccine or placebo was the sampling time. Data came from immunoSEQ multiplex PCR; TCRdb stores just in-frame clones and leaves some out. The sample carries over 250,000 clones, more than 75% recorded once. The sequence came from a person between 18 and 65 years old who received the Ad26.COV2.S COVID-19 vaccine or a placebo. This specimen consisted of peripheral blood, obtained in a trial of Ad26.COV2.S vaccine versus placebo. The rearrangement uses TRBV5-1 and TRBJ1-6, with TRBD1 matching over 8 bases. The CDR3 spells CATKGGQENSPLHF. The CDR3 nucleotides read TGCGCCACTAAAGGGGGACAGGAAAATTCACCCCTCCACTTT.